This T cell receptor beta chain was captured by sequencing in a study of persistence of HIV-infected CD4 T cells. Whole-study findings and limits: Proviral oligoclonality tracked with TCR oligoclonality within the same sorted cells. Compared with CD3/CD28-stimulated cells, CMV- and Gag-responding cells showed lower TCRbeta richness.

The immunoSEQ assay was version 4, run in survey mode. Sequenced by immunoSEQ multiplex PCR; TCRdb stores in-frame clones only, minus some. This sample carries about 30,000 clones, roughly four fifths of them seen once, and the ten largest clones take 0.8% to 0.9%. As to this clone: Its antigen is unknown.

The stimulus was lysate of CMV-infected fibroblasts, roughly 10 ug/mL. Memory cells lacking CD40L and CD69 with high CD45RO were sorted. An approximately 18-hour stimulation of CD8-depleted PBMCs used anti-CD28/CD49d costimulation, CD40-blocking antibody and enfuvirtide. This TCR was sampled from an adult man with HIV who was CMV-seropositive. The sample consisted of CD4+ T cells sorted from PBMCs after approximately 20-hour stimulation, taken from a patient who received antiretroviral therapy.

The CDR3 here is CASSLVGSNQPQHF. CDR3 DNA sequence: TGTGCCAGCAGTTTAGTGGGGTCCAATCAGCCCCAGCATTTT. The J gene is TRBJ1-5, the V gene TRBV28; D is unresolved. Germline V lookup: CDR1 MDHEN, CDR2 SYDVKM. The CDR3 has 14 residues. Trimming removed 2 bases from V and 3 bases from J, with 8 bases in between. Looking up the rest from reference TRBV28 and TRBJ1-5 gives the full variable domain: DVKVTQSSRYLVKRTGEKVFLECVQDMDHENMFWYRQDPGLGLRLIYFSYDVKMKEKGDIPEGYSVSREKKERFSLILESASTNQTSMYLCASSLVGSNQPQHFGDGTRLSIL.